The clone carrying this T cell receptor beta chain appeared a few times. Antigen unknown. This specimen belongs to a study of blood T cells in healthy people across ages. Notes on the study in general: Per million T cells, TCR beta diversity dropped about linearly as age rose. The donors' CMV status was not determined, possibly confounding changes in expanded clonotypes.

Per the germline V gene, CDR1 is SNHLY and CDR2 is FYNNEI. V was cut by 3 bases and J by 5 bases, with 13 bases left in between. CDR3 size: 14 residues. Then a second PCR, running roughly 7 to 11 cycles, was carried out with a sample-barcoded 5' primer and a J-beta primer mix. A template-switch adaptor that had 12 random nucleotides put a tag on each cDNA molecule. Each sample provided no less than 3 million CDR3-containing paired-end reads. TCRdb fed the 5' RACE reads into MiXCR, producing one record per CDR3 protein. The sample lists about a million distinct CDR3 sequences; 40% to 60% were seen once.

The sequence derives from a young man in good health. The chain uses TRBV2 and TRBJ1-2; a possible D gene is TRBD1 (5 bases). The specimen was blood. The CDR3 DNA reads as TGTGCCAGCAGTGAGGTCCAGGGATTTTATGGCTACACCTTC. This encodes CASSEVQGFYGYTF.